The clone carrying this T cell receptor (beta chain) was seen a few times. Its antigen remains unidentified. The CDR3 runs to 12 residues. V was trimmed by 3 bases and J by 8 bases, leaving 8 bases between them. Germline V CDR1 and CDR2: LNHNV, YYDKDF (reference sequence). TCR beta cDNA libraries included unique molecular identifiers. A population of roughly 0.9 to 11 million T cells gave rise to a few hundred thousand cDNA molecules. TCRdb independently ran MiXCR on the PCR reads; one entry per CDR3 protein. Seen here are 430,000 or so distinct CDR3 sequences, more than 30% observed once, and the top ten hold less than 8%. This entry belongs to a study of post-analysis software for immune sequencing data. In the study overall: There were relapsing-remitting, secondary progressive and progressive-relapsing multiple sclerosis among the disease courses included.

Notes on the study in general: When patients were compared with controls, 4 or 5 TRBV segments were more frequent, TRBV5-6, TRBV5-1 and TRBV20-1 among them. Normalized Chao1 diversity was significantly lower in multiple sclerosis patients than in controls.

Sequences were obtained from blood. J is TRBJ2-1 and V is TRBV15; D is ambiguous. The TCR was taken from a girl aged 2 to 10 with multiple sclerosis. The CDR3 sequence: CATSSDVHEQFF. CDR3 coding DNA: TGTGCCACCAGCAGTGACGTTCATGAGCAGTTCTTC. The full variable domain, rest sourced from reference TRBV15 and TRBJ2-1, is DAMVIQNPRYQVTQFGKPVTLSCSQTLNHNVMYWYQQKSSQAPKLLFHYYDKDFNNEADTPDNFQSRRPNTSFCFLDIRSPGLGDTAMYLCATSSDVHEQFFGPGTRLTVL.